This TCR beta chain stems from a study of T-cell memory formation after mild COVID-19. Background on the study: Most TCR clusters belonged to a single donor. The study's findings and limits: Mainly CM and EM harbored the contracting CD4+ clones; mainly EMRA harbored the CD8+ ones. Clones contracting day 15 to 85 were balanced CD4/CD8; later expanders leaned CD4+.

The CDR3 sequence is 15 residues long. Germline V gene lookup returns CDR1 SGHVS and CDR2 FQNEAQ. The V and J ends lost 6 bases and 2 bases, in that order; junction bases with no gene match: 6. After 5'RACE with constant-segment primers, TCR alpha and TCR beta cDNA libraries carrying sample barcodes and UMIs were obtained. One entry per CDR3 protein, called by TCRdb with MiXCR from the 5' RACE reads. The sample has tens of thousands of distinct CDR3 sequences, about 30% seen once. At least ten counts were recorded for this clonotype. Its antigen is undetermined. Sequences were obtained from PBMCs or a T cell subset sorted from them (not recorded which). The receptor's source is a man between 18 and 35 years old who had mild COVID-19 (a few samples of this study predate the infection). Cell type and time point are not known. The V gene is TRBV7-8, the J gene TRBJ2-5, with 10 bases fitting TRBD1. The CDR3 reads CASRMGTGEQETQYF. In DNA form, the CDR3 reads TGTGCCAGCAGGATGGGGACAGGGGAACAAGAGACCCAGTACTTC.